What follows are 5 T cell receptor beta chains derived from one specimen sequenced in a study of cytomegalovirus exposure and HLA in healthy donors. Only in-frame clones appear in the TCRdb table, and some are missing; sequencing was by immunoSEQ multiplex PCR. The repertoire consists of some 140,000 clones, with approximately 80% occurring once and the leading ten covering roughly 30%. Specimen: PBMCs. Every receptor here comes from a man aged 25 to 40 in good health and CMV-seropositive.

The V and J genes are TRBV9 and TRBJ2-7; 12 positions agree with TRBD2. The CDR3 totals 13 residues. From germline, CDR1 is SGDLS and CDR2 YYNGEE. Trimming cost V 4 bases and J 12 bases; bases outside gene matches: 8. CDR3 sequence (DNA): TGTGCCAGCAGCCCGCAGACTAGCGGGAGTGCGTACTTC. Translation: CASSPQTSGSAYF.

The chain recombines TRBV9 with TRBJ1-3, with TRBD1 matching 9 bases. Germline V gene lookup returns CDR1 SGDLS and CDR2 YYNGEE. This CDR3 region has 14 residues. Unmatched junction bases numbered 5, after V lost 4 bases and J lost 6 bases. The CDR3 loop reads CASSPGTGKNTIYF. CDR3 bases: TGTGCCAGCAGCCCGGGGACAGGGAAAAACACCATATATTTT.

The chain couples TRBV10-3 to TRBJ2-7; 15 positions agree with TRBD2. This CDR3 spans 16 amino acids. V trimming: 6 bases; J trimming: 5 bases; junction bases outside the gene matches: 8. Germline assignment: CDR1 ENHRY and CDR2 SYGVKD. CDR3 sequence: CAISSAGLAGGNEQYF. The CDR3 DNA follows: TGTGCCATCAGCTCAGCCGGACTAGCGGGAGGGAACGAGCAGTACTTC.

The chain links TRBV19 to TRBJ1-1; 8 bases map to TRBD1. This CDR3 contains 14 residues. CDR1 and CDR2 from the germline V gene are LNHDA and SQIVND (reference sequence). The ends lost 1 base at V and 3 bases at J; junction bases unmatched: 1. CDR3 nucleotides: TGTGCCAGTAGTATAGCAGGGGGCTACACTGAAGCTTTCTTT. This translates into CASSIAGGYTEAFF.

The chain has TRBV7-2 and TRBJ1-1; TRBD1 might be the D (5 bases). The CDR3 covers 14 residues. Trimming stripped 8 bases from V and 5 bases from J, with 18 bases between. Germline-derived CDR1 and CDR2 are SGHTA and FQGNSA. CDR3 coding DNA: TGTGCCAGCTTAAGCCCCTCGGGGGGGACTGAAGCTTTCTTT. It specifies CASLSPSGGTEAFF.